This TCR beta chain was found in a study of shared clonotypes between healthy human individuals. Overall study context: Each donor's CD8 memory used one plate, CD8 naive two, each CD4 subset three. Study results and limitations: Rarefaction indicated that sorted-subset sequencing remained incomplete although depth was large.

Within Nashville, Tennessee resided all donors, each a Caucasian adult. CDR1 is SEHNR, CDR2 FQNEAQ, per germline (reference sequence). This CDR3 is built from 16 residues. V lost 5 bases and J 8 bases, leaving 21 bases between the germline ends. The assay was immunoSEQ multiplex PCR, and TCRdb's table has in-frame clones only and misses some. The sample has 780,000 or so clones; approximately 77% are singletons. In the case of this clone: What it binds is not known.

Sample: memory CD4+ T cells sorted from blood. As for subset: CD45RA-negative fraction. The chain uses TRBV7-9 and TRBJ1-4, with D unclear. The receptor was isolated from a woman in her 30s in good health. Here the CDR3 reads CASSPSTVLIREKLFF. The CDR3 nucleotides are TGTGCCAGCAGCCCCTCCACCGTTCTAATTCGCGAAAAACTGTTTTTT. Together with reference TRBV7-9 and TRBJ1-4, the CDR3 gives the full variable domain: DTGVSQNPRHKITKRGQNVTFRCDPISEHNRLYWYRQTLGQGPEFLTYFQNEAQLEKSRLLSDRFSAERPKGSFSTLEIQRTEQGDSAMYLCASSPSTVLIREKLFFGSGTQLSVL.